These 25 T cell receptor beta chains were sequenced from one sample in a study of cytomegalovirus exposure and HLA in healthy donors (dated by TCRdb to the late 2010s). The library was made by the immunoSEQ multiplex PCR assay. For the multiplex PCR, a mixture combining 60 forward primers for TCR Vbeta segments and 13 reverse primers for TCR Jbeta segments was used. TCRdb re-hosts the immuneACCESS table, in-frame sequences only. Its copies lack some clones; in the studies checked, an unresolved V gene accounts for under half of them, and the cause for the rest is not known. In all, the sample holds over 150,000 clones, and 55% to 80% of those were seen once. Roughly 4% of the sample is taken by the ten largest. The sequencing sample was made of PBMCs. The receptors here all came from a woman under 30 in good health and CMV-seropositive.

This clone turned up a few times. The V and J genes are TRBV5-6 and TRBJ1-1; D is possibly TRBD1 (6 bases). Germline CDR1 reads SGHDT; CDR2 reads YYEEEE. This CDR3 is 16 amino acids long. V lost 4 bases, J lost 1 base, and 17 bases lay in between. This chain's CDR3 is CASSTRNRAQNTEAFF. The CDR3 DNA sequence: TGTGCCAGCAGCACAAGAAACAGGGCTCAGAACACTGAAGCTTTCTTT.

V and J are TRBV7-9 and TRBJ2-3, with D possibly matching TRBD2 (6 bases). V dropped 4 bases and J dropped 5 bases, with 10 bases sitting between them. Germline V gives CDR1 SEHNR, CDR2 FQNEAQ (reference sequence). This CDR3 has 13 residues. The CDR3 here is CASSWDSGDTQYF. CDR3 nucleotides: TGTGCCAGCAGCTGGGACTCGGGAGATACGCAGTATTTT.

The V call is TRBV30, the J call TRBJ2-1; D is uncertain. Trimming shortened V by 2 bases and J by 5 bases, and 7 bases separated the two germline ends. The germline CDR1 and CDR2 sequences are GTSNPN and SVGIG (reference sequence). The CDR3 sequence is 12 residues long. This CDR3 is CAWSIVNNEQFF. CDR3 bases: TGTGCCTGGAGTATAGTGAACAATGAGCAGTTCTTC.

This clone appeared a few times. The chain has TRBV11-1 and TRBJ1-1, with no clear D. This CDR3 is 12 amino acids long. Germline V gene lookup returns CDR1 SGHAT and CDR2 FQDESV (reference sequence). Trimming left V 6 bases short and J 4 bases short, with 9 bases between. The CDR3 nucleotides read TGTGCCAGCAGTCCGGCGGGCACTGAAGCTTTCTTT. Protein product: CASSPAGTEAFF.

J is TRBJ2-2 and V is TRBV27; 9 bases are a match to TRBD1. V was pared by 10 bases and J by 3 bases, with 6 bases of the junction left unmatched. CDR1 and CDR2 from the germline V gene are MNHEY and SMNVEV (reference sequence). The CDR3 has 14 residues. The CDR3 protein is CATNRDRDTGELFF. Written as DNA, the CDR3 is TGTGCCACGAACCGGGACAGGGACACCGGGGAGCTGTTTTTT.

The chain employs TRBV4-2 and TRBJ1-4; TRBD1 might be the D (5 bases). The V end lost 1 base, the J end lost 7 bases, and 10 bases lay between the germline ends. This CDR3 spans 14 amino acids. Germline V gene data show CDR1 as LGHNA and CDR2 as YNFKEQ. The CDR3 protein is CASSQGGAGEKLFF. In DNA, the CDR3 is TGTGCCAGCAGCCAAGGTGGGGCTGGTGAAAAACTGTTTTTT.

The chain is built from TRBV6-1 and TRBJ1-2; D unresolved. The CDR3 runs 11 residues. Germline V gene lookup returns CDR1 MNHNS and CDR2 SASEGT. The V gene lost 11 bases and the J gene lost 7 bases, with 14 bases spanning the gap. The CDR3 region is CALRDLVGYTF. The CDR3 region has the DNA TGTGCCCTCCGTGACTTGGTTGGCTACACCTTC.

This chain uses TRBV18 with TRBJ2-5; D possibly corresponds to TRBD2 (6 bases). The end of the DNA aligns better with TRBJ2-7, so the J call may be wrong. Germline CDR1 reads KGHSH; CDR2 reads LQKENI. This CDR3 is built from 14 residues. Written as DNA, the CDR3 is TGTGCCAGCTCACCGCCGACTAGTCTGCCCGAGCAGTACTTC. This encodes CASSPPTSLPEQYF.

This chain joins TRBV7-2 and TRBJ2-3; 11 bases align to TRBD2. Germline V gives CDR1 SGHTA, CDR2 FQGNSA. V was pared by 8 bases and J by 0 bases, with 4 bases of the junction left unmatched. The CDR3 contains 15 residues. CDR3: CASRLAGGSTDTQYF. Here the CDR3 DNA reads TGTGCCAGCCGTTTAGCGGGGGGGAGCACAGATACGCAGTATTTT.

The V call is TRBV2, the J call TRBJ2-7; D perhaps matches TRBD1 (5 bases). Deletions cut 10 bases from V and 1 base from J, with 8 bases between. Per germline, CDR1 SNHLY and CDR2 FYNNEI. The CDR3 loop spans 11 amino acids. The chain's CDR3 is CAITGSYEQYF. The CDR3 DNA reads TGTGCCATTACAGGTTCCTACGAGCAGTACTTC. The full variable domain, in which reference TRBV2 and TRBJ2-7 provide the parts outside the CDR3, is EPEVTQTPSHQVTQMGQEVILRCVPISNHLYFYWYRQILGQKVEFLVSFYNNEISEKSEIFDDQFSVERPDGSNFTLKIRSTKLEDSAMYFCAITGSYEQYFGPGTRLTVT.

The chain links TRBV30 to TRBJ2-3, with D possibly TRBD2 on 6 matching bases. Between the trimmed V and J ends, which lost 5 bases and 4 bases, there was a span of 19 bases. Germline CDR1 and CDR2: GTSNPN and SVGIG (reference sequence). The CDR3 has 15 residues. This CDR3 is CAWQPGTGAADTQYF. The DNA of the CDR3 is TGTGCCTGGCAGCCCGGGACGGGAGCGGCAGATACGCAGTATTTT.

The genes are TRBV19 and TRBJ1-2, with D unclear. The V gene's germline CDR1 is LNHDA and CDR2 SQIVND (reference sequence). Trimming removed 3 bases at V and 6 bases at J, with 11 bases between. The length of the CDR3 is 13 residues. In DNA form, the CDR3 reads TGTGCCAGTAGTATTCTCAAACGGGATGGCTACACCTTC. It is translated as CASSILKRDGYTF.

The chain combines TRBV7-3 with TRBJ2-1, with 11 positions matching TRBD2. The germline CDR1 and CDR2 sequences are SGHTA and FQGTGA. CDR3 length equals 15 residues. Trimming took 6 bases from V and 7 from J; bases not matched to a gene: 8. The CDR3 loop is CASSLLAGAQNEQFF. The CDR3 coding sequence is TGTGCCAGCAGTTTACTAGCGGGGGCCCAGAATGAGCAGTTCTTC.

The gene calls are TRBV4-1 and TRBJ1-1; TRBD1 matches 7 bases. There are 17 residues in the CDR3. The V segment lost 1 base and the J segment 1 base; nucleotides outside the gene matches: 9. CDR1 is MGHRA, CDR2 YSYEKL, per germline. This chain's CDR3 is CASSQVLPGQTNTEAFF. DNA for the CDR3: TGCGCCAGCAGCCAAGTTCTCCCGGGACAGACGAACACTGAAGCTTTCTTT.

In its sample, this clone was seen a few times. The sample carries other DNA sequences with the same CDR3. CDR3 sequence (DNA): TGTGCCAGCAGCGTGGGGGGTACTGAAGCTTTCTTT. Protein product: CASSVGGTEAFF. This sequence joins TRBV9 and TRBJ1-1; a possible D gene is TRBD1 (5 bases). This CDR3 contains 12 residues. Germline V CDR1 and CDR2: SGDLS, YYNGEE. The ends were cut back, 2 bases at V and 5 bases at J, with 7 bases in the middle.

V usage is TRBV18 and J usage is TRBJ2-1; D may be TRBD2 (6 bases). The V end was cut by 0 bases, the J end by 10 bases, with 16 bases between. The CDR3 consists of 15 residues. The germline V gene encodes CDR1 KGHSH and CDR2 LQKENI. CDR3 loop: CASSPPSEGLGEQFF. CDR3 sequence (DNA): TGTGCCAGCTCACCACCTAGCGAGGGACTCGGGGAGCAGTTCTTC.

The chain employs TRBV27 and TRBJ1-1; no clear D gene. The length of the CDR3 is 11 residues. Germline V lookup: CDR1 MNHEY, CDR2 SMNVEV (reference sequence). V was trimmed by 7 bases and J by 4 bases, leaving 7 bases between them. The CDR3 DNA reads TGTGCCAGCAAAGTCGGCACTGAAGCTTTCTTT. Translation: CASKVGTEAFF.

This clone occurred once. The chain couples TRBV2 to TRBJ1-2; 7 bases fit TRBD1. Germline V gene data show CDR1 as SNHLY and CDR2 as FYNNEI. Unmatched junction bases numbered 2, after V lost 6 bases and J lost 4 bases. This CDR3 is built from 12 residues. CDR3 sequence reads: CASRAGGYGYTF. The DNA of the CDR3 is TGTGCCAGCAGGGCAGGGGGCTATGGCTACACCTTC.

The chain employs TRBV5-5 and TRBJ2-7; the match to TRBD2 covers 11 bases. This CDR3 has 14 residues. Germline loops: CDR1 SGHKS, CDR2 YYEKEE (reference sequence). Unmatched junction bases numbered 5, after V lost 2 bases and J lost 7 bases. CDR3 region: CASSLGLAGGEQYF. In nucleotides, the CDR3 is TGTGCCAGCAGCTTAGGCCTAGCGGGAGGAGAGCAGTACTTC.

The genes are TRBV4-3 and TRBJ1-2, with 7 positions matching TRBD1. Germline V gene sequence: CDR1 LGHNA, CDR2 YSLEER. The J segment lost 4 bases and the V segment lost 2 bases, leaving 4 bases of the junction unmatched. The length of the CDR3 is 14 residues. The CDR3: CASSQHGTVYGYTF. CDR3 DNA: TGCGCCAGCAGCCAACACGGGACAGTCTATGGCTACACCTTC.

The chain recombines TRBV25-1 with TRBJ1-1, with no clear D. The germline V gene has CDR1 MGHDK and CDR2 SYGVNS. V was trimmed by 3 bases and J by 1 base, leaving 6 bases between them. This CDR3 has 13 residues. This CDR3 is CASSDTGNTEAFF. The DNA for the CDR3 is TGTGCCAGCAGTGATACGGGGAACACTGAAGCTTTCTTT.

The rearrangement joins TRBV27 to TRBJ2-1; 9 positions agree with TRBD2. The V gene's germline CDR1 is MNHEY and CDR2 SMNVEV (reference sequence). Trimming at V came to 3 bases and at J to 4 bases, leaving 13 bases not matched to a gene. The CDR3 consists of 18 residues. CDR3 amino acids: CASSFGVGSGRSYNEQFF. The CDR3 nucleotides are TGTGCCAGCAGTTTTGGGGTCGGTAGCGGGAGAAGTTACAATGAGCAGTTCTTC.

CDR3 nucleotide sequence: TGTGCCAGTAGTATACGCAAGGCAGGGATTAATGAAAAACTGTTTTTT. This translates into CASSIRKAGINEKLFF. The chain links TRBV19 to TRBJ1-4; maybe TRBD1 (5 bases). Trimming removed 2 bases from V and 4 bases from J, with 14 bases in between. The germline gives CDR1 LNHDA, CDR2 SQIVND (reference sequence). This CDR3 spans 16 amino acids.

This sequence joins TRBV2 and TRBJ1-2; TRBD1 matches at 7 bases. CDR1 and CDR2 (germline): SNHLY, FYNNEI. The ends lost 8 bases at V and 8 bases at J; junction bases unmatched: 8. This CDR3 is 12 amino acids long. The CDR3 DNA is TGTGCCAGCGACAGGGCCTCGGGGGGCTACACCTTC. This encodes CASDRASGGYTF.

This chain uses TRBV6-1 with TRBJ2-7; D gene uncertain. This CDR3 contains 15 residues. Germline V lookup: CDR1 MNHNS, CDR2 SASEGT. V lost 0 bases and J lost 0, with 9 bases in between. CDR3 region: CASSEALHSSYEQYF. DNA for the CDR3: TGTGCCAGCAGTGAAGCGCTGCACAGCTCCTACGAGCAGTACTTC.